Listed here is a single T cell receptor beta chain. This clonotype came up a few times. Its antigen has not been determined. No clone much larger than this one lies a single base away; base qualities are absent. The source of the sample is a study of T cell repertoires in cytomegalovirus infection (dated by TCRdb to between 2018 and 2020). As for the study more broadly: The HLA type of each donor mattered for the analysis, because public TCR beta signatures pointed to carriage of CMV infection along with the matching HLA type.

What the authors observed across the whole study: The ex vivo response was dominated by HLA-C-restricted CMV-specific TCR beta clonotypes, and the single most frequent clonotype in two of eight donors was supplied by these HLA-C-restricted clonotypes. Carriers of CMV infection plus the relevant HLA type were discriminated by the cumulative frequency of public TCR beta family members in the study cohort and in an independent roughly 320-donor cohort.

From the cysteine through the phenylalanine, the CDR3 covers 16 amino acids. CDR3 DNA is the only sequence kept; it has 48 bases, read in frame from the first base. CDR1 and CDR2 are read off the germline V gene (reference sequence) as MNHEY and SMNVEV. The germline ends are 18 bases apart after V is trimmed by 4 bases and J by 2 bases. These reads were obtained on an Illumina HiSeq 1500. TCRdb handled the public reads itself, with Q25 trimming in fastp and clone calling in MiXCR, and kept productive beta chains. Identical CDR3 protein sequences are pooled into one entry, listed with their most common genes and DNA. This sample lists about 490,000 distinct CDR3 sequences; 16% were detected once. More than 20% of the sample is in the top ten clones.

Sequenced: CD8+ T cells from PBMCs. This sequence uses TRBV27 and TRBJ2-7, with no D gene named confidently. The source of this sequence is a human donor in good health (CMV status not recorded). Some clones in this sample may be carry-over from other donors' samples. The CDR3 in this case is CASSSFPSTNTYEQYF. The DNA sequence is as follows: TGTGCCAGCAGTTCCTTCCCGTCGACAAATACCTACGAGCAGTACTTC.